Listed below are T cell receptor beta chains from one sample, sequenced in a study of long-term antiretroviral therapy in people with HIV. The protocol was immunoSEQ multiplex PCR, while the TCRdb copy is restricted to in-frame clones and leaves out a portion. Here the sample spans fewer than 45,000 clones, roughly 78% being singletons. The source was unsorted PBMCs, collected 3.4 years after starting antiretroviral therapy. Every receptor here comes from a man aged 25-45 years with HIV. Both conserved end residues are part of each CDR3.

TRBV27	CASSPPGQGPYGYTF
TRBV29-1	CSVELGQRPYEQYF
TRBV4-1	CASSQDNPYNEQFF
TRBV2	CASTGGLANYGYTF
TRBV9	CASSVGGSGTGELFF
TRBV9	CASSAQPLFSTDTQYF
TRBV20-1	CSARSMMELFF
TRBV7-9	CASSLGQGADTQYF
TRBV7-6	CASSRIAANTGELFF
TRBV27	CASSPGQGRYEQYF
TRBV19	CASSLRDRDTQYF